Listed here is a single T cell receptor (beta chain). The antigen is undetermined. This sample was included in a study of cytomegalovirus exposure and HLA in healthy donors. Study conclusions and caveats: TCR beta chains numbering under 200 were designated cytomegalovirus-associated. Data from an earlier analysis indicated that most TCR beta V segments were productive either about 90% or about 30% of the time.

These donors, healthy bone marrow donors, were studied. 60 Vbeta and 13 Jbeta primers were used in PCR. Sequenced by immunoSEQ multiplex PCR; TCRdb stores in-frame clones only, minus some. The sample has approximately 160,000 clones, roughly 80% seen once. The ends lost 4 bases at V and 7 bases at J; junction bases unmatched: 11. Germline V lookup: CDR1 SGHRS, CDR2 YFSETQ. The CDR3 runs to 15 residues. The origin of this receptor is a middle-aged man in good health and CMV-seropositive. The V call is TRBV5-1, the J call TRBJ1-2; 9 bases are shared with TRBD1. Material for sequencing was PBMCs. This CDR3 is CASSSSTGGSSGYTF. The DNA of the CDR3 is TGCGCCAGCAGCAGCTCAACAGGGGGCTCAAGTGGCTACACCTTC.